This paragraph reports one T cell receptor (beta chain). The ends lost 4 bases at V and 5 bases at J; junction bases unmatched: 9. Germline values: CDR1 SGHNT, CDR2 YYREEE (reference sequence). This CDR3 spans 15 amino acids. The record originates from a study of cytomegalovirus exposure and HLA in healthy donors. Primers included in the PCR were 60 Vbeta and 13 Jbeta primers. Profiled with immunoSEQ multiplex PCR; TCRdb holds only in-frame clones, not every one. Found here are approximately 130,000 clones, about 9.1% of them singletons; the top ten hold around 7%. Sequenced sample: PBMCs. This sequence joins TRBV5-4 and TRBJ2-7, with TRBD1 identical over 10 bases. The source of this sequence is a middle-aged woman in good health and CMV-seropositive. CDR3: CASSVGPGQGNEQYF. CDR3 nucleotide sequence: TGTGCCAGCAGCGTGGGCCCGGGACAGGGGAACGAGCAGTACTTC.